The entry that follows covers one TCR beta chain sequence. This specimen comes from a study of blood T cell repertoires in COVID-19. In the study overall: Spain, Italy and the United States supplied samples that represented acute and convalescent COVID-19. T cells, B-cell-depleted T cells, or PBMCs provided the cDNA or gDNA that served as material.

The germline V and J ends were trimmed by 3 bases and 5 bases, with 12 bases remaining between them. CDR3 length: 14 amino acids. Germline values: CDR1 WNHNN, CDR2 SYGVQD (reference sequence). How the authors handled the data: The authors estimated nucleated cell counts from reference gene primer amplification. Repertoires were generated with immunoSEQ multiplex PCR, while TCRdb's copy carries only in-frame clones and drops some. That table gives V, J and clone size, and the DNA gave D and trimming. The table includes about 230,000 clones, approximately 85% detected once. Input material: peripheral blood. This sequence originates from a man aged 40-55 years with acute or convalescent COVID-19. The chain joins TRBV10-1 to TRBJ2-3, with a tentative D call TRBD2 (6 bases). This CDR3 is CASSDGGLGDTQYF. The CDR3 DNA follows: TGCGCCAGCAGTGACGGAGGGTTGGGAGATACGCAGTATTTT.